This entry lists 30 T cell receptor beta chains sequenced from one sample in a study of shared clonotypes between healthy human individuals. Positively selected for CCR7, the CD45RO-negative cells used as naive CD8 cells excluded terminally differentiated effector memory CD45RA+ cells. Sequencing was performed with immunoSEQ multiplex PCR; in TCRdb, only in-frame clones are kept and a portion is missing. This sample has some 630,000 clones, with 96% found just once. The sample consisted of naive CD8+ T cells sorted from blood. These receptors all stem from a woman aged 25 to 39 in good health.

The genes are TRBV2 and TRBJ2-2; D is perhaps TRBD1 (7 bases). Germline assignment: CDR1 SNHLY and CDR2 FYNNEI. The CDR3 is made up of 19 amino acids. The ends were cut back, 7 bases at V and 1 base at J, with 25 bases in the middle. CDR3 in amino acids: CASKPPAGGSSGNTGELFF. DNA for the CDR3: TGTGCCAGCAAGCCCCCGGCAGGGGGTAGTAGCGGGAACACCGGGGAGCTGTTTTTT.

The chain is built from TRBV7-9 and TRBJ2-7; TRBD2 matches at 7 bases. The CDR3 totals 15 residues. The V gene end was trimmed by 4 bases and the J gene end by 2 bases; junction bases not matched to a gene: 8. Germline V CDR1 and CDR2: SEHNR, FQNEAQ (reference sequence). This CDR3 reads CASSSHAGVTYEQYF. The CDR3 coding sequence is TGTGCCAGCAGCTCTCACGCGGGGGTAACCTACGAGCAGTACTTC.

The genes are TRBV19 and TRBJ2-7; TRBD2 matches 9 bases. CDR1 is LNHDA and CDR2 is SQIVND in the germline V gene (reference sequence). CDR3 length: 16 amino acids. Germline trimming cut 5 bases from V and 4 bases from J; bases unmatched to any gene: 12. CDR3 sequence reads: CASSETGTSSLYEQYF. The CDR3 DNA sequence: TGTGCCAGTAGTGAGACCGGGACTAGCAGTTTGTACGAGCAGTACTTC.

This chain connects TRBV6-1 to TRBJ2-3; 10 bases are a match to TRBD2. The CDR3 sequence is 15 residues long. Germline V gives CDR1 MNHNS, CDR2 SASEGT. V shed 1 base and J 5 bases; nucleotides not matched to a gene: 3. CDR3 in amino acids: CASSEGTSGVDTQYF. DNA for the CDR3: TGTGCCAGCAGTGAAGGGACTAGCGGAGTAGATACGCAGTATTTT.

This clone has just one count. This chain connects TRBV10-1 to TRBJ1-1; TRBD1 might be the D (5 bases). The germline gives CDR1 WNHNN, CDR2 SYGVQD (reference sequence). This CDR3 contains 15 residues. V lost 3 bases and J 1 base, leaving 12 bases between the germline ends. CDR3 nucleotides: TGCGCCAGCAGTGACGAAGACAGACCGAACACTGAAGCTTTCTTT. This codes for CASSDEDRPNTEAFF.

The V call is TRBV7-2, the J call TRBJ1-6; D possibly corresponds to TRBD1 (5 bases). CDR3 size: 17 residues. Looked up from germline, CDR1 is SGHTA and CDR2 is FQGNSA. The ends were cut back, 5 bases at V and 3 bases at J, with 17 bases in the middle. The CDR3, as DNA: TGTGCCAGCAGCCTCGGGACCTACCCAAACTATAATTCACCCCTCCACTTT. This codes for CASSLGTYPNYNSPLHF.

The chain couples TRBV30 to TRBJ2-7; D is uncertain. CDR1 and CDR2 (germline): GTSNPN, SVGIG (reference sequence). Trimming cost V 3 bases and J 7 bases, with 13 bases left between them. This CDR3 region has 12 residues. DNA of the CDR3: TGTGCCTGGAGCGATAGCTCCAGTGAGCAGTACTTC. Translated, it gives CAWSDSSSEQYF.

The sample holds a few counts of this clone. The chain employs TRBV7-9 and TRBJ2-1; D unresolved. The V gene lost 1 base and the J gene lost 6 bases, with 10 bases spanning the gap. The germline gives CDR1 SEHNR, CDR2 FQNEAQ (reference sequence). The length of the CDR3 is 14 residues. CDR3 protein: CASSLVVRPNEQFF. DNA for the CDR3: TGTGCCAGCAGCTTAGTGGTTCGTCCCAATGAGCAGTTCTTC.

The chain joins TRBV27 to TRBJ1-1; no clear D. The CDR3 has 13 amino acids. Germline V lookup: CDR1 MNHEY, CDR2 SMNVEV (reference sequence). Trimming shortened V by 4 bases and J by 1 base, and 7 bases separated the two germline ends. The CDR3: CASSWYGNTEAFF. The CDR3 DNA follows: TGTGCCAGCAGTTGGTACGGGAACACTGAAGCTTTCTTT.

This rearrangement joins TRBV19 to TRBJ1-1, with 8 bases identical to TRBD1. V was pared by 6 bases and J by 2 bases, with 8 bases of the junction left unmatched. The V gene's germline CDR1 is LNHDA and CDR2 SQIVND (reference sequence). This CDR3 has 15 residues. This chain's CDR3 is CASRLTGGGNTEAFF. The CDR3, as DNA: TGTGCCAGTAGACTCACAGGGGGAGGAAACACTGAAGCTTTCTTT.

The chain's CDR3 is CASSSENGARQPQHF. The CDR3 DNA follows: TGTGCCAGCAGTTCCGAAAATGGGGCCCGTCAGCCCCAGCATTTT. The gene calls are TRBV7-8 and TRBJ1-5, with a possible D match to TRBD1 (5 bases). V lost 6 bases, J lost 6 bases, and 18 bases lay in between. Germline CDR1 SGHVS, CDR2 FQNEAQ. CDR3 length: 15 amino acids.

This chain uses TRBV27 with TRBJ2-1; weak D call: TRBD1 (5 bases). Trimming took 2 bases from V and 9 from J, leaving 11 bases between them. The CDR3 covers 13 residues. Germline V gives CDR1 MNHEY, CDR2 SMNVEV (reference sequence). This CDR3 reads CASSLRTNAEQFF. CDR3 nucleotide sequence: TGTGCCAGCAGTTTAAGGACAAACGCTGAGCAGTTCTTC.

As concerns this clone: It may be a read error: a sequence one base away is much more abundant. Other DNA sequences within the sample encode an identical CDR3. The chain couples TRBV9 to TRBJ2-7; D remains ambiguous. The CDR3 is 11 amino acids. V was shortened by 5 bases and J by 0 bases, with 3 bases between the two germline ends. Germline V gene data show CDR1 as SGDLS and CDR2 as YYNGEE. The CDR3 DNA reads as TGTGCCAGCAGTTCCTCCTACGAGCAGTACTTC. Amino acids: CASSSSYEQYF.

V is TRBV10-2 and J is TRBJ2-7, with 10 positions matching TRBD2. CDR1 is WSHSY and CDR2 is SAAADI in the germline V gene. J was trimmed by 5 bases and V by 0 bases; bases with no gene match: 7. The CDR3 runs to 16 residues. CDR3 residues: CASSESSGRWGDEQYF. The CDR3 DNA sequence: TGCGCCAGCAGTGAGTCTAGCGGGAGGTGGGGCGACGAGCAGTACTTC.

The chain combines TRBV27 with TRBJ2-1, with 10 bases fitting TRBD2. Per the germline V gene, CDR1 is MNHEY and CDR2 is SMNVEV (reference sequence). The CDR3 extends over 14 amino acids. Trimming removed 6 bases from V and 3 bases from J; junction bases left unmatched: 2. The DNA of the CDR3 is TGTGCCAGCAGCGAGCGGGAGGGCTACAATGAGCAGTTCTTC. It yields the protein CASSEREGYNEQFF.

V is TRBV6-1 and J is TRBJ2-7; D not resolved. Trimming took off 4 bases at V and 9 bases at J, with 22 bases between the two ends. CDR3 size: 15 residues. Germline CDR1 and CDR2: MNHNS and SASEGT. The CDR3 sequence: CASSAPRRAAVGQYF. The CDR3 DNA follows: TGTGCCAGCAGTGCCCCCCGTAGGGCCGCAGTCGGGCAGTACTTC.

This chain joins TRBV7-9 and TRBJ2-1; 9 bases are shared with TRBD1. The CDR3 has 14 amino acids. V lost 2 bases to trimming and J lost 7 bases; unmatched junction nucleotides: 3. In germline, CDR1 is SEHNR, CDR2 FQNEAQ (reference sequence). The CDR3 sequence is CASSLTGGGNEQFF. Written as DNA, the CDR3 is TGTGCCAGCAGCTTAACAGGGGGCGGAAATGAGCAGTTCTTC.

V gene TRBV5-4 combines with J gene TRBJ1-2; maybe TRBD1 (6 bases). The CDR3 contains 17 residues. V dropped 2 bases and J dropped 4 bases, with 21 bases sitting between them. The germline V gene has CDR1 SGHNT and CDR2 YYREEE (reference sequence). DNA for the CDR3: TGTGCCAGCAGCTTCTGGGGGCGACGGGAAAGTATCTATGGCTACACCTTC. It yields the protein CASSFWGRRESIYGYTF.

The chain is built from TRBV27 and TRBJ2-2, with TRBD2 matching over 13 bases. Germline CDR1 reads MNHEY; CDR2 reads SMNVEV (reference sequence). This CDR3 has 16 amino acids. Trimming at V came to 6 bases and at J to 0 bases, leaving 1 base not matched to a gene. For the CDR3, the DNA is TGTGCCAGCAGAGGACTAGCGGGAGCGAACACCGGGGAGCTGTTTTTT. Its protein product is CASRGLAGANTGELFF.

This chain connects TRBV6-5 to TRBJ2-7; possibly TRBD1 or TRBD2 for D (5 bases each). The ends were cut back, 2 bases at V and 1 base at J, with 12 bases in the middle. Germline V lookup: CDR1 MNHEY, CDR2 SVGAGI. The CDR3 sequence is 15 residues long. CDR3 DNA sequence: TGTGCCAGCAGTTACGGGGGTCGGTTGTCCTACGAGCAGTACTTC. It is translated as CASSYGGRLSYEQYF.

The chain combines TRBV28 with TRBJ2-3; D possibly matches TRBD1 or TRBD2 (5 bases each). Between the trimmed V and J ends, which lost 5 bases and 0 bases, there was a span of 18 bases. Germline assignment: CDR1 MDHEN and CDR2 SYDVKM. The CDR3 runs 17 residues. The CDR3 DNA reads as TGTGCCAGCAGTCTTGGGACGTTGGTTGCTAGCACAGATACGCAGTATTTT. Protein: CASSLGTLVASTDTQYF.

The chain couples TRBV7-8 to TRBJ2-7, with D possibly TRBD2 on 6 matching bases. The ends were cut back, 1 base at V and 5 bases at J, with 18 bases in the middle. The germline CDR1 and CDR2 sequences are SGHVS and FQNEAQ. The CDR3 is 16 residues long. Written as DNA, the CDR3 is TGTGCCAGCAGCTTAGGAGGCCTAGCGAAACTGCACGAGCAGTACTTC. It is translated as CASSLGGLAKLHEQYF.

V and J are TRBV27 and TRBJ2-3, with D uncertain. CDR3 length equals 13 residues. The V gene's germline CDR1 is MNHEY and CDR2 SMNVEV (reference sequence). With 6 bases removed from V and 4 bases from J, the gap between germline ends came to 11 bases. CDR3 protein: CASSDTRADTQYF. CDR3 DNA: TGTGCCAGCAGCGACACCCGGGCAGATACGCAGTATTTT.

V usage is TRBV27 and J usage is TRBJ2-3, with unresolved D. The CDR3 has 13 amino acids. The V end was cut by 2 bases, the J end by 1 base, with 4 bases between. CDR1 and CDR2 (germline): MNHEY, SMNVEV (reference sequence). The CDR3 region has the DNA TGTGCCAGCAGTTTAGAGGGCACAGATACGCAGTATTTT. Amino acid sequence: CASSLEGTDTQYF.

The V and J genes are TRBV28 and TRBJ2-1; D possibly corresponds to TRBD2 (5 bases). The germline gives CDR1 MDHEN, CDR2 SYDVKM. The CDR3 spans 13 residues. The V and J ends lost 6 bases and 6 bases respectively, with 12 bases between them. The CDR3: CASSIGLFNEQFF. The CDR3 coding sequence is TGTGCCAGCAGCATCGGACTCTTCAATGAGCAGTTCTTC.

This sequence joins TRBV28 and TRBJ2-7; TRBD1 or TRBD2 may be the D gene (5 bases each). The CDR3 sequence is 12 residues long. Germline V CDR1 and CDR2: MDHEN, SYDVKM. Trimming left V 5 bases short and J 3 bases short, with 8 bases between. The CDR3 loop is CASSGGFYEQYF. The CDR3 DNA reads as TGTGCCAGCAGTGGGGGTTTCTACGAGCAGTACTTC.

The rearrangement links TRBV4-2 to TRBJ2-1; 8 nucleotides match TRBD2. The CDR3 consists of 15 residues. The germline V gene has CDR1 LGHNA and CDR2 YNFKEQ. Losses at the gene ends were 3 bases for V and 3 bases for J; bases not matched to a gene: 4. For the CDR3, the DNA is TGTGCCAGCAGCCACAGCGGGAGTAACTACAATGAGCAGTTCTTC. It specifies CASSHSGSNYNEQFF.

The chain links TRBV27 to TRBJ2-7, with 7 bases fitting TRBD2. There are 16 residues in the CDR3. Per the germline V gene, CDR1 is MNHEY and CDR2 is SMNVEV (reference sequence). Germline trimming cut 0 bases from V and 2 bases from J; bases unmatched to any gene: 7. Here the CDR3 reads CASSLSAGVKPYEQYF. The CDR3 nucleotides are TGTGCCAGCAGTTTATCCGCGGGGGTGAAACCCTACGAGCAGTACTTC.

V and J are TRBV9 and TRBJ2-1; TRBD1 matches 9 bases. V shed 5 bases, J shed 6 bases, and the junction held 9 bases outside the gene matches. CDR3 length equals 15 residues. CDR1 is SGDLS and CDR2 is YYNGEE in the germline V gene. CDR3 loop: CASSSQGTGRNEQFF. The CDR3 DNA reads as TGTGCCAGCAGTTCTCAGGGGACAGGGCGCAATGAGCAGTTCTTC.

The chain combines TRBV5-8 with TRBJ2-2; 7 nucleotides agree with TRBD1. Germline V gene data show CDR1 as SGHTS and CDR2 as YDEGEE. The CDR3 totals 14 residues. V lost 0 bases, J lost 7 bases, and 3 bases stayed unmatched. CDR3 in DNA: TGTGCCAGCAGCTTGGGGGGACAGTTCGGGGAGCTGTTTTTT. It translates to CASSLGGQFGELFF. Full variable domain (remainder filled in from reference TRBV5-8 and TRBJ2-2): EAGVTQSPTHLIKTRGQQATLRCSPISGHTSVYWYQQALGLGLQFLLWYDEGEERNRGNFPPRFSGRQFPNYSSELNVNALELEDSALYLCASSLGGQFGELFFGEGSRLTVL.